The entry that follows covers one T cell receptor (beta chain) sequence. What it binds is unknown. V lost 4 bases to trimming and J lost 2 bases; unmatched junction nucleotides: 7. The germline V gene has CDR1 SGHVS and CDR2 FQNEAQ. The CDR3 contains 15 residues. The entry originates in a study of OX40 agonist ivuxolimab in advanced cancers. Clones were read by immunoSEQ multiplex PCR, and TCRdb kept only the in-frame ones, dropping some. The sample lists just under 85,000 clones; roughly 83% were seen once. Overall study results and limits: The CD4+ and CD8+ T cells in the blood had expanded clonally by week 6 at 0.1 to 3.0 mg/kg. It was not determined which antigens were specifically recognized by the peripheral T cells that had undergone clonal expansion.

The genes are TRBV7-8 and TRBJ1-2; the match to TRBD1 covers 7 bases. The TCR originated in an adult with an advanced solid tumor such as melanoma, head and neck, liver or kidney cancer. The material sequenced was CD4+ or CD8+ T cells sorted from blood, taken in a trial of the OX40 agonist ivuxolimab. CDR3 nucleotide sequence: TGTGCCAGCAGCTCATACAGGGGCGCGAACTATGGCTACACCTTC. Its protein product is CASSSYRGANYGYTF.